This is a list of T cell receptor beta chains from one sample in a study of T cell repertoires in cytomegalovirus infection. TCRdb ran MiXCR on the reads and lists one entry per CDR3 protein. This sample has roughly 570,000 distinct CDR3 sequences, with 40% found just once. For these receptors, no antigen is known. The sequenced sample was cultured PBMCs, obtained from culture after CMV antigen stimulation. These receptors were collected from a human donor in good health (CMV status not recorded). Some clones in this sample may be carry-over from other donors' samples. Both conserved end residues are part of each CDR3. The D gene is left open where the match is weak. The size of a clone is reported for some rows only, either as once, few or many, or as a class for expanded clones.

j_gene: TRBJ1-2; abundance: .; d_gene: TRBD1; v_gene: TRBV10-3; CDR3aa: CAISPGQGFYGYTF; CDR3nt: TGTGCCATCAGCCCGGGACAGGGATTCTATGGCTACACCTTC
j_gene: TRBJ2-5; abundance: .; d_gene: .; v_gene: TRBV12-3/TRBV12-4; CDR3aa: CASSPAGGRRETQYF; CDR3nt: TGTGCCAGCAGTCCCGCCGGGGGGCGTAGGGAGACCCAGTACTTC
j_gene: TRBJ2-2; abundance: .; d_gene: .; v_gene: TRBV6-1; CDR3aa: CATTEEHLTGELFF; CDR3nt: TGTGCCACTACAGAGGAACACTTGACCGGGGAGCTGTTTTTT
j_gene: TRBJ1-1; abundance: .; d_gene: TRBD1; v_gene: TRBV7-9; CDR3aa: CASSPRGTGGTEAFF; CDR3nt: TGTGCCAGCAGCCCCCGTGGGACAGGGGGCACTGAAGCTTTCTTT
j_gene: TRBJ1-3; abundance: .; d_gene: .; v_gene: TRBV7-2; CDR3aa: CASSDWQTSGNTIYF; CDR3nt: TGTGCCAGCAGCGATTGGCAAACCTCTGGAAACACCATATATTTT
j_gene: TRBJ2-1; abundance: .; d_gene: .; v_gene: TRBV14; CDR3aa: CASSQERVYRWPNEQFF; CDR3nt: TGTGCCAGCAGCCAAGAGAGGGTTTATCGTTGGCCCAATGAGCAGTTCTTC
j_gene: TRBJ2-3; abundance: .; d_gene: TRBD2; v_gene: TRBV6-1; CDR3aa: CASSQRPSGGPSTDTQYF; CDR3nt: TGTGCCAGCAGCCAAAGGCCTAGCGGGGGCCCTAGCACAGATACGCAGTATTTT
j_gene: TRBJ1-3; abundance: .; d_gene: .; v_gene: TRBV12-3/TRBV12-4; CDR3aa: CASSSYSSGNTIYF; CDR3nt: TGTGCCAGCAGCAGCTACAGCTCTGGAAACACCATATATTTT
j_gene: TRBJ1-4; abundance: .; d_gene: .; v_gene: TRBV7-2; CDR3aa: CASSLEGEPSTNEKLFF; CDR3nt: TGTGCCAGCAGCTTAGAGGGGGAGCCCTCAACTAATGAAAAACTGTTTTTT
j_gene: TRBJ1-2; abundance: many; d_gene: .; v_gene: TRBV7-2; CDR3aa: CASSPKELPEWNYGYTF; CDR3nt: TGTGCCAGCAGCCCTAAAGAGTTGCCAGAATGGAACTATGGCTACACCTTC
j_gene: TRBJ2-7; abundance: .; d_gene: .; v_gene: TRBV7-6; CDR3aa: CASSLLTGDYEQYF; CDR3nt: TGTGCCAGCAGCTTACTCACGGGGGACTACGAGCAGTACTTC
j_gene: TRBJ2-4; abundance: .; d_gene: .; v_gene: TRBV7-2; CDR3aa: CASSLDHSRNIQYF; CDR3nt: TGTGCCAGCAGCTTGGATCACAGCAGAAACATTCAGTACTTC
j_gene: TRBJ2-3; abundance: few; d_gene: .; v_gene: TRBV28; CDR3aa: CASSPQDTTDTQYF; CDR3nt: TGTGCCAGCAGTCCCCAGGACACCACAGATACGCAGTATTTT
j_gene: TRBJ1-1; abundance: .; d_gene: .; v_gene: TRBV4-3; CDR3aa: CASSQDRAGGYTEAFF; CDR3nt: TGCGCCAGCAGCCAAGATCGGGCCGGGGGGTATACTGAAGCTTTCTTT
j_gene: TRBJ1-1; abundance: many; d_gene: .; v_gene: TRBV7-8; CDR3aa: CASSLAGGALGTEAFF; CDR3nt: TGTGCCAGCAGCTTAGCGGGGGGGGCCCTGGGGACTGAAGCTTTCTTT
j_gene: TRBJ2-3; abundance: .; d_gene: TRBD2; v_gene: TRBV7-2; CDR3aa: CASSSYRLATSTDTQYF; CDR3nt: TGTGCCAGCAGCTCTTACCGACTAGCGACTAGCACAGATACGCAGTATTTT
j_gene: TRBJ1-1; abundance: few; d_gene: .; v_gene: TRBV6-2/TRBV6-3; CDR3aa: CASSEGFEAFF; CDR3nt: TGTGCCAGCTCGGAAGGGTTTGAAGCTTTCTTT
j_gene: TRBJ1-3; abundance: .; d_gene: .; v_gene: TRBV7-6; CDR3aa: CASSLDRGGNTIYF; CDR3nt: TGTGCCAGCAGCTTAGATAGGGGAGGAAACACCATATATTTT
j_gene: TRBJ2-1; abundance: .; d_gene: .; v_gene: TRBV27; CDR3aa: CASSFGLARYNEQFF; CDR3nt: TGTGCCAGCAGTTTCGGCCTAGCGCGCTACAATGAGCAGTTCTTC
j_gene: TRBJ1-6; abundance: few; d_gene: .; v_gene: TRBV7-2; CDR3aa: CASSLAGGSYNSPLHF; CDR3nt: TGTGCCAGCAGCTTAGCGGGAGGGTCCTATAATTCACCCCTCCACTTT
j_gene: TRBJ2-1; abundance: .; d_gene: .; v_gene: TRBV12-3/TRBV12-4; CDR3aa: CASRSSTEYNEQFF; CDR3nt: TGTGCCAGCAGGTCCTCCACGGAGTACAATGAGCAGTTCTTC
j_gene: TRBJ2-3; abundance: .; d_gene: .; v_gene: TRBV24-1; CDR3aa: CATSDPSGSPVDTQYF; CDR3nt: TGTGCCACCAGTGACCCGAGCGGATCCCCCGTTGATACGCAGTATTTT
j_gene: TRBJ2-1; abundance: few; d_gene: TRBD1; v_gene: TRBV23-1; CDR3aa: CASSQTGTGGPNNEQFF; CDR3nt: TGCGCCAGCAGTCAAACCGGGACAGGGGGACCTAACAATGAGCAGTTCTTC
j_gene: TRBJ1-4; abundance: few; d_gene: .; v_gene: TRBV6-6; CDR3aa: CASRVNEKLFF; CDR3nt: TGTGCCAGCAGGGTTAATGAAAAACTGTTTTTT
j_gene: TRBJ2-7; abundance: .; d_gene: .; v_gene: TRBV30; CDR3aa: CAWSPRGYEQYF; CDR3nt: TGTGCCTGGAGCCCCAGGGGCTACGAGCAGTACTTC
j_gene: TRBJ2-7; abundance: .; d_gene: TRBD2; v_gene: TRBV7-8; CDR3aa: CASSSIYELAGPYEQYF; CDR3nt: TGTGCCAGCAGCTCCATTTACGAATTAGCGGGGCCCTACGAGCAGTACTTC
j_gene: TRBJ1-1; abundance: .; d_gene: .; v_gene: TRBV12-3/TRBV12-4; CDR3aa: CASSPHRKMNTEAFF; CDR3nt: TGTGCCAGCAGTCCCCATCGGAAGATGAACACTGAAGCTTTCTTT
j_gene: TRBJ2-3; abundance: many; d_gene: .; v_gene: TRBV7-2; CDR3aa: CASSLVVRDTQYF; CDR3nt: TGTGCCAGCAGCTTAGTGGTAAGAGATACGCAGTATTTT
j_gene: TRBJ2-4; abundance: .; d_gene: .; v_gene: TRBV6-8; CDR3aa: CASSRGGIQYF; CDR3nt: TGTGCCAGCAGCAGGGGTGGCATTCAGTACTTC
j_gene: TRBJ2-1; abundance: .; d_gene: .; v_gene: TRBV6-8; CDR3aa: CASSGAEGLGWGEQFF; CDR3nt: TGTGCCAGCAGTGGGGCGGAGGGGTTGGGATGGGGTGAGCAGTTCTTC
j_gene: TRBJ2-1; abundance: .; d_gene: .; v_gene: TRBV7-2; CDR3aa: CASSYTRDKNEQFF; CDR3nt: TGTGCCAGCAGCTACACCCGGGACAAAAATGAGCAGTTCTTC
j_gene: TRBJ2-5; abundance: few; d_gene: .; v_gene: TRBV10-3; CDR3aa: CAISESVGGTLGETQYF; CDR3nt: TGTGCCATCAGTGAGTCTGTTGGAGGGACTTTGGGGGAGACCCAGTACTTC
j_gene: TRBJ1-1; abundance: .; d_gene: .; v_gene: TRBV7-9; CDR3aa: CASSLVGTQINEAFF; CDR3nt: TGTGCCAGCAGCTTGGTCGGGACGCAGATAAATGAAGCTTTCTTT
j_gene: TRBJ1-1; abundance: few; d_gene: .; v_gene: TRBV7-2; CDR3aa: CASSPWGWTEAFF; CDR3nt: TGTGCCAGCAGCCCCTGGGGGTGGACTGAAGCTTTCTTT
j_gene: TRBJ1-1; abundance: .; d_gene: TRBD1; v_gene: TRBV24-1; CDR3aa: CATSDPRQGDTEAFF; CDR3nt: TGTGCCACCAGTGACCCCCGACAGGGAGACACTGAAGCTTTCTTT
j_gene: TRBJ1-1; abundance: few; d_gene: .; v_gene: TRBV7-2; CDR3aa: CASSLASGRETEAFF; CDR3nt: TGTGCCAGCAGCTTAGCGTCAGGTCGAGAGACTGAAGCTTTCTTT
j_gene: TRBJ2-3; abundance: .; d_gene: .; v_gene: TRBV20-1; CDR3aa: CSASGTLERNTQYF; CDR3nt: TGCAGTGCTTCCGGGACCCTCGAACGGAATACGCAGTATTTT
j_gene: TRBJ2-1; abundance: few; d_gene: TRBD2; v_gene: TRBV12-3/TRBV12-4; CDR3aa: CASSSTGGARHNEQFF; CDR3nt: TGTGCCAGCAGTTCCACCGGGGGGGCGAGACACAATGAGCAGTTCTTC
j_gene: TRBJ2-7; abundance: few; d_gene: TRBD1; v_gene: TRBV7-6; CDR3aa: CASSLAGGQGNEQYF; CDR3nt: TGTGCCAGCAGCTTAGCGGGGGGACAGGGCAACGAGCAGTACTTC
j_gene: TRBJ2-7; abundance: few; d_gene: .; v_gene: TRBV6-2/TRBV6-3; CDR3aa: CASSYSPWRLNEQYF; CDR3nt: TGTGCCAGCAGTTACTCCCCGTGGAGGCTCAACGAGCAGTACTTC
j_gene: TRBJ2-5; abundance: once; d_gene: TRBD2; v_gene: TRBV20-1; CDR3aa: CSARVAGARLETQYF; CDR3nt: TGCAGTGCTAGGGTAGCGGGGGCAAGGTTGGAGACCCAGTACTTC
j_gene: TRBJ1-6; abundance: .; d_gene: TRBD1; v_gene: TRBV6-1; CDR3aa: CASYRTGKGLVYNSPLHF; CDR3nt: TGTGCCAGTTACCGGACAGGGAAGGGCCTTGTATATAATTCACCCCTCCACTTT
j_gene: TRBJ1-2; abundance: few; d_gene: .; v_gene: TRBV12-3/TRBV12-4; CDR3aa: CASSFTPFGVSNYGYTF; CDR3nt: TGTGCCAGCAGTTTTACACCGTTTGGGGTTTCTAACTATGGCTACACCTTC